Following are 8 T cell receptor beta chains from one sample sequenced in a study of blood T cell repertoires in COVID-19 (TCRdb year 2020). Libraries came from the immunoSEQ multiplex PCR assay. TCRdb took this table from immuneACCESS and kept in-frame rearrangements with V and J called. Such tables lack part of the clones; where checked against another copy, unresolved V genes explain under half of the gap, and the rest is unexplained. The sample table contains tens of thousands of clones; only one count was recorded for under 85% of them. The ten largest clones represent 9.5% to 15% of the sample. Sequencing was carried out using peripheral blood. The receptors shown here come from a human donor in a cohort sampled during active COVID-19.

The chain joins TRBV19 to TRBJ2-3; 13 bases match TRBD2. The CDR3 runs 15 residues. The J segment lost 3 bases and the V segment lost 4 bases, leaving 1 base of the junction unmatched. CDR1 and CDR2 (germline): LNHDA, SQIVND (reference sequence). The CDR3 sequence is CASSRGLAGTDTQYF. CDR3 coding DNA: TGTGCCAGTAGTAGGGGACTAGCGGGGACAGATACGCAGTATTTT.

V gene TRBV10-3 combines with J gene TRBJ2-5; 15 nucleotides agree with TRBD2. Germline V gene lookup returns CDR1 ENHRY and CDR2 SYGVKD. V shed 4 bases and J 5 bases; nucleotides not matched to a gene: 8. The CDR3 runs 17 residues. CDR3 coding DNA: TGTGCCATCAGTGGAGGACTAGCGGGAGGGGGTAGGGAGACCCAGTACTTC. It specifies CAISGGLAGGGRETQYF.

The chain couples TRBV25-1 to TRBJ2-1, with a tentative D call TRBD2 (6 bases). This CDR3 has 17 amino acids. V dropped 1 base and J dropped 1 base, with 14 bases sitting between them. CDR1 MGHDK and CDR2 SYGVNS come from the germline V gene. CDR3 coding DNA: TGTGCCAGCAGTGAATGGGACGGTGGAGGGTCCTACAATGAGCAGTTCTTC. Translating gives CASSEWDGGGSYNEQFF.

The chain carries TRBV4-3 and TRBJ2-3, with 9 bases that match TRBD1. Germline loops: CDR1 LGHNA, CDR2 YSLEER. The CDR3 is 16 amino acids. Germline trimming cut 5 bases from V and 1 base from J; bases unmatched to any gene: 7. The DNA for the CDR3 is TGCGCCAGCAGCGACGGGACAGGGATCGGCACAGATACGCAGTATTTT. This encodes CASSDGTGIGTDTQYF.

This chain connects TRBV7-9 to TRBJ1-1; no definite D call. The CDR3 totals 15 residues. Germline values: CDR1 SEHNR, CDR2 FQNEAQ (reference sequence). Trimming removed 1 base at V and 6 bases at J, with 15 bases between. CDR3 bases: TGTGCCAGCAGCTTAGTCGCCGCGGGGAGTGCTGAAGCTTTCTTT. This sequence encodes CASSLVAAGSAEAFF.

The CDR3 DNA is TGTGCCAGCAGTTCTAGCGACAGGGAGATAGGAAACACCATATATTTT. This sequence encodes CASSSSDREIGNTIYF. This chain uses TRBV28 with TRBJ1-3; 7 nucleotides align to TRBD1. The CDR3 length is 16 residues. V was clipped by 4 bases and J by 4 bases; unmatched bases: 10. Germline CDR1 reads MDHEN; CDR2 reads SYDVKM.

Written as DNA, the CDR3 is TGTGCCAGCAGCTCAAGGACAGGGGGGAACGAGCAGTACTTC. This sequence encodes CASSSRTGGNEQYF. The chain recombines TRBV7-6 with TRBJ2-7, with 10 bases that match TRBD1. V shed 4 bases, J shed 5 bases, and the junction held 5 bases outside the gene matches. Germline lookup yields CDR1 SGHVS and CDR2 FNYEAQ. The CDR3 runs to 14 residues.

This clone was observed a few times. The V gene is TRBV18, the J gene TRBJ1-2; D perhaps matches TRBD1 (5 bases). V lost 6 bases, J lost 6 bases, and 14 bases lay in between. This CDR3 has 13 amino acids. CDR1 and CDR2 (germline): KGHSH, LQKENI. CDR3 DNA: TGTGCCAGCTCCGGAGGGGCGGAGGATGGCTACACCTTC. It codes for CASSGGAEDGYTF.